The 10 T cell receptor beta chains reported below all come from one sample, sequenced in a study of blood T cell repertoires in COVID-19. Profiled with immunoSEQ multiplex PCR; TCRdb holds only in-frame clones, not every one. The repertoire holds approximately 200,000 clones, 84% seen once, with roughly a tenth in the top ten. The specimen was peripheral blood. The receptors come from a woman over 75 with COVID-19, enrolled during active disease.

In this sample, this clone turned up a few times. V usage is TRBV2 and J usage is TRBJ1-4; 8 bases match TRBD1. In germline, CDR1 is SNHLY, CDR2 FYNNEI. J was trimmed by 1 base and V by 4 bases; bases with no gene match: 5. The CDR3 has 16 amino acids. This chain's CDR3 is CASSGGTGGTNEKLFF. The CDR3, as DNA: TGTGCCAGCAGTGGGGGAACAGGGGGAACTAATGAAAAACTGTTTTTT.

CDR3 sequence (DNA): TGTGCCAGCTCACCACCTAACGGGGGAAGTAACGAAAAACTGTTTTTT. It translates to CASSPPNGGSNEKLFF. The rearrangement joins TRBV18 to TRBJ1-4, with D maybe TRBD1 (5 bases). The CDR3 covers 16 residues. Germline V gene lookup returns CDR1 KGHSH and CDR2 LQKENI. V was shortened by 0 bases and J by 8 bases, with 16 bases between the two germline ends.

The CDR3 protein is CSVGAGTGELFF. The CDR3 DNA reads as TGCAGCGTTGGCGCGGGCACCGGGGAGCTGTTTTTT. J is TRBJ2-2 and V is TRBV29-1, with D perhaps TRBD2 (5 bases). Germline V gene data show CDR1 as SQVTM and CDR2 as ANQGSEA. The CDR3 is 12 residues long. Trimming pared 4 bases from V and 4 bases from J, leaving 7 bases between.

The V and J genes are TRBV19 and TRBJ1-6; possible D gene TRBD1, 6 bases. The CDR3 extends over 17 amino acids. Trimming removed 5 bases at V and 6 bases at J, with 20 bases between. Germline CDR1 and CDR2: LNHDA and SQIVND (reference sequence). The CDR3 loop reads CASSSPPGRGSNSPLHF. As DNA, the CDR3 is TGTGCCAGTAGTTCCCCCCCGGGTAGGGGGTCTAATTCACCCCTCCACTTT. Looking up the rest from reference TRBV19 and TRBJ1-6 gives the full variable domain: DGGITQSPKYLFRKEGQNVTLSCEQNLNHDAMYWYRQDPGQGLRLIYYSQIVNDFQKGDIAEGYSVSREKKESFPLTVTSAQKNPTAFYLCASSSPPGRGSNSPLHFGNGTRLTVT.

The chain uses TRBV2 and TRBJ2-5; TRBD1 matches at 7 bases. Germline assignment: CDR1 SNHLY and CDR2 FYNNEI. The V segment lost 8 bases and the J segment 2 bases; nucleotides outside the gene matches: 5. The CDR3 extends over 13 amino acids. The CDR3 here is CASFLQGQETQYF. CDR3 sequence (DNA): TGTGCCAGCTTTTTACAGGGGCAAGAGACCCAGTACTTC.

The genes are TRBV19 and TRBJ2-1, with TRBD1 matching 9 bases. This CDR3 has 15 amino acids. V trimming: 6 bases; J trimming: 3 bases; junction bases outside the gene matches: 6. The germline gives CDR1 LNHDA, CDR2 SQIVND (reference sequence). CDR3 loop: CASRPDRGNYNEQFF. In nucleotides, the CDR3 is TGTGCCAGTAGACCCGACAGGGGGAACTACAATGAGCAGTTCTTC.

The rearrangement uses TRBV2 and TRBJ1-3; possible D gene TRBD1, 5 bases. The ends were cut back, 3 bases at V and 2 bases at J, with 11 bases in the middle. CDR3 size: 15 residues. From germline, CDR1 is SNHLY and CDR2 FYNNEI. For the CDR3, the DNA is TGTGCCAGCAGTGAGGAGGGGAGCCCTGGAAACACCATATATTTT. Its protein is CASSEEGSPGNTIYF.

The sample holds one count of this clone. The rearrangement joins TRBV5-1 to TRBJ2-7; TRBD1 aligns across 9 bases. Germline lookup yields CDR1 SGHRS and CDR2 YFSETQ. The CDR3 is 14 amino acids. V shed 3 bases and J 2 bases; nucleotides not matched to a gene: 3. CDR3 sequence: CASSYRGPPYEQYF. CDR3 nucleotide sequence: TGCGCCAGCAGCTACAGGGGGCCCCCCTACGAGCAGTACTTC.

The rearrangement links TRBV7-6 to TRBJ2-7; 7 nucleotides match TRBD1. CDR3 size: 12 residues. Germline CDR1 SGHVS, CDR2 FNYEAQ. After removal of 2 bases from V and 6 bases from J, the junction contained 1 base not matched to a gene. CDR3 in amino acids: CASSLSGGEQYF. The CDR3 region has the DNA TGTGCCAGCAGCTTATCAGGGGGCGAGCAGTACTTC. Together with reference TRBV7-6 and TRBJ2-7, the CDR3 gives the full variable domain: GAGVSQSPRYKVTKRGQDVALRCDPISGHVSLYWYRQALGQGPEFLTYFNYEAQQDKSGLPNDRFSAERPEGSISTLTIQRTEQRDSAMYRCASSLSGGEQYFGPGTRLTVT.

The chain is built from TRBV12-3 or TRBV12-4 and TRBJ2-7; 10 bases map to TRBD1. V was pared by 6 bases and J by 5 bases, with 4 bases of the junction left unmatched. The CDR3 runs 13 residues. The CDR3 DNA follows: TGTGCCAGCAGCGGGACAGGGGTCCACGAGCAGTACTTC. It yields the protein CASSGTGVHEQYF.